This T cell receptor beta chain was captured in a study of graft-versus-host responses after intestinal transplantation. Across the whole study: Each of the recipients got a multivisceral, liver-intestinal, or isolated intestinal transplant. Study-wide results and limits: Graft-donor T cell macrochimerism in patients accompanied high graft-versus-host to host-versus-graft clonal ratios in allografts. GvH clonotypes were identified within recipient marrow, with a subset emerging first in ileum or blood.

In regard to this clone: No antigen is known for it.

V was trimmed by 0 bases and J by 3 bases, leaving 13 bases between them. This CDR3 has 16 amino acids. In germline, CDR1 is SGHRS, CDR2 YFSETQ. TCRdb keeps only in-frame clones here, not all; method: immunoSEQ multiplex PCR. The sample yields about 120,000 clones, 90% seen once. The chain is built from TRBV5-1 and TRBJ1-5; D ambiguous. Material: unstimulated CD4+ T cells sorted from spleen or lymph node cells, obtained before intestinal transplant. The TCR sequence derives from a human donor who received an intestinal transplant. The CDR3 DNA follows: TGCGCCAGCAGCTTGGAGCCCGGGGATAACAATCAGCCCCAGCATTTT. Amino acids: CASSLEPGDNNQPQHF.